The clone carrying this TCR beta chain was seen just once. The data stem from a study of blood T cell repertoires in COVID-19. Per the germline V gene, CDR1 is SGHTA and CDR2 is FQGNSA. This CDR3 is built from 13 residues. The ends were cut back, 4 bases at V and 5 bases at J, with 11 bases in the middle. Method: immunoSEQ multiplex PCR; TCRdb's copy keeps in-frame clones and lacks some. The top ten clones hold around 12% of a sample with 200,000 to 300,000 clones, 86% of them seen once. The source of this sequence is a man at least 80 years old with acute or convalescent COVID-19. The sequenced material came from peripheral blood. This rearrangement joins TRBV7-2 to TRBJ2-5; weak D call: TRBD2 (7 bases). CDR3 residues: CASSSQGGETQYF. In DNA form, the CDR3 reads TGTGCCAGCAGCTCACAGGGAGGGGAGACCCAGTACTTC. Full variable domain (rest looked up from reference TRBV7-2 and TRBJ2-5): GAGVSQSPSNKVTEKGKDVELRCDPISGHTALYWYRQSLGQGLEFLIYFQGNSAPDKSGLPSDRFSAERTGGSVSTLTIQRTQQEDSAVYLCASSSQGGETQYFGPGTRLLVL.